Listed here are 26 T cell receptor beta chains from one sample, sequenced in a study of OX40 agonist ivuxolimab in advanced cancers. TCRdb's copy holds only in-frame clones and misses some; the assay was immunoSEQ multiplex PCR. The data show 30,000 or so clones, about 80% seen once. The sample in question was CD4+ or CD8+ T cells sorted from blood, obtained in a trial of the OX40 agonist ivuxolimab. The receptors here all came from an adult with an advanced solid tumor such as melanoma, head and neck, liver or kidney cancer.

The V call is TRBV5-1, the J call TRBJ2-1, with 7 bases aligning to TRBD2. This CDR3 contains 13 residues. Germline trimming cut 7 bases from V and 5 bases from J; bases unmatched to any gene: 6. CDR1 is SGHRS and CDR2 is YFSETQ in the germline V gene. In nucleotides, the CDR3 is TGCGCCAGCTCTCGGGGGGAAAACAATGAGCAGTTCTTC. Translating it yields CASSRGENNEQFF.

V gene TRBV11-2 combines with J gene TRBJ2-7; D perhaps matches TRBD1 (5 bases). V lost 6 bases and J 3 bases, leaving 12 bases between the germline ends. The CDR3 sequence is 13 residues long. CDR1 is SGHAT and CDR2 is FQNNGV in the germline V gene. In DNA, the CDR3 is TGTGCCAGCAGTTTCGGACAACACTACGAGCAGTACTTC. It codes for CASSFGQHYEQYF.

The chain uses TRBV2 and TRBJ2-7; 7 bases fit TRBD1. The CDR3 has 11 amino acids. CDR1 SNHLY and CDR2 FYNNEI come from the germline V gene. The junction had 2 bases not matched to a gene; V was cut back by 6 bases and J by 6 bases. CDR3 in DNA: TGTGCCAGCAGAAGACAGGGCGAGCAGTACTTC. This translates into CASRRQGEQYF.

V gene TRBV6-5 combines with J gene TRBJ2-3, with D unresolved. The CDR3 sequence is 15 residues long. Trimming pared 0 bases from V and 0 bases from J, leaving 7 bases between. CDR1 is MNHEY and CDR2 is SVGAGI in the germline V gene. The CDR3 spells CASSYSFLSTDTQYF. The CDR3 bases are TGTGCCAGCAGTTACTCTTTCCTGAGCACAGATACGCAGTATTTT.

About this clone: This sample includes further DNA sequences coding for the same CDR3. The chain carries TRBV30 and TRBJ1-5, with D possibly TRBD1 on 6 matching bases. CDR1 GTSNPN and CDR2 SVGIG come from the germline V gene (reference sequence). This CDR3 contains 13 residues. V lost 1 base to trimming and J lost 6 bases, with 10 bases between them. CDR3 sequence (DNA): TGTGCCTGGAGTGAGGGGGGCCTTCAGCCCCAGCATTTT. Translating it yields CAWSEGGLQPQHF. The full variable domain, with the rest looked up from reference TRBV30 and TRBJ1-5, is SQTIHQWPATLVQPVGSPLSLECTVEGTSNPNLYWYRQAAGRGLQLLFYSVGIGQISSEVPQNLSASRPQDRQFILSSKKLLLSDSGFYLCAWSEGGLQPQHFGDGTRLSIL.

This clone was observed a few times. The rearrangement joins TRBV7-9 to TRBJ1-4; maybe TRBD1 (5 bases). The CDR3 covers 12 residues. With 8 bases removed from V and 6 bases from J, the gap between germline ends came to 10 bases. Germline V gene data show CDR1 as SEHNR and CDR2 as FQNEAQ (reference sequence). The CDR3 reads CASSRADEKLFF. CDR3 coding DNA: TGTGCCAGCTCCAGGGCCGATGAAAAACTGTTTTTT.

The chain links TRBV2 to TRBJ2-6; D is unclear. The CDR3 spans 13 residues. The V and J ends lost 2 bases and 6 bases respectively, with 5 bases between them. The germline gives CDR1 SNHLY, CDR2 FYNNEI. The CDR3 nucleotides are TGTGCCAGCAGTGAAAGTGAGGCCAACGTCCTGACTTTC. Encoded protein: CASSESEANVLTF.

This clone was seen a handful of times. The chain links TRBV6-1 to TRBJ2-1; TRBD2 matches 9 bases. Trimming removed 5 bases from V and 4 bases from J; junction bases left unmatched: 6. CDR1 is MNHNS and CDR2 is SASEGT in the germline V gene. CDR3 length: 15 residues. The DNA of the CDR3 is TGTGCCAGCAGTCTGGCGGGGGGGCCGTACAATGAGCAGTTCTTC. Amino acid sequence: CASSLAGGPYNEQFF.

The chain is built from TRBV19 and TRBJ2-3; 9 nucleotides align to TRBD2. The CDR3 runs 15 residues. Germline assignment: CDR1 LNHDA and CDR2 SQIVND (reference sequence). V dropped 7 bases and J dropped 6; count of bases not matched to a gene: 11. CDR3 amino acids: CASTPGGGAWDTQYF. The CDR3 bases are TGTGCCAGTACTCCAGGCGGGGGGGCATGGGATACGCAGTATTTT. The whole variable domain, filled in from reference TRBV19 and TRBJ2-3, reads DGGITQSPKYLFRKEGQNVTLSCEQNLNHDAMYWYRQDPGQGLRLIYYSQIVNDFQKGDIAEGYSVSREKKESFPLTVTSAQKNPTAFYLCASTPGGGAWDTQYFGPGTRLTVL.

V usage is TRBV10-3 and J usage is TRBJ2-5; TRBD1 agrees at 8 bases. The DNA end is more similar to TRBJ2-7, so the J call may be wrong. The CDR3 contains 15 residues. Germline values: CDR1 ENHRY, CDR2 SYGVKD. The CDR3 DNA reads as TGTGCCATCAGTGAGCCGCAGGGGGCTTACCACGAGCAGTACTTC. Translated, it gives CAISEPQGAYHEQYF.

This chain links TRBV2 with TRBJ2-5, with D uncertain. Trimming left V 1 base short and J 0 bases short, with 3 bases between. The CDR3 has 13 residues. The germline gives CDR1 SNHLY, CDR2 FYNNEI. The CDR3 bases are TGTGCCAGCAGTGAAGGGCACCAAGAGACCCAGTACTTC. It translates to CASSEGHQETQYF.

CDR3 loop: CASRAFGTGGSYNEQFF. CDR3 nucleotide sequence: TGTGCCAGCAGAGCTTTCGGGACAGGAGGGTCCTACAATGAGCAGTTCTTC. V gene TRBV7-9 combines with J gene TRBJ2-1, with TRBD1 matching 8 bases. V lost 6 bases to trimming and J lost 1 base; unmatched junction nucleotides: 11. CDR1 is SEHNR, CDR2 FQNEAQ, per germline (reference sequence). The length of the CDR3 is 17 residues.

This rearrangement joins TRBV4-1 to TRBJ1-2; D is perhaps TRBD1 (6 bases). The V end lost 1 base, the J end lost 7 bases, and 16 bases lay between the germline ends. In germline, CDR1 is MGHRA, CDR2 YSYEKL. The CDR3 length is 15 residues. The CDR3 DNA follows: TGCGCCAGCAGCCAAGTCGGGCAGGGGCTAGGTGGCTACACCTTC. Its protein is CASSQVGQGLGGYTF.

The chain carries TRBV6-5 and TRBJ1-5, with TRBD1 identical over 7 bases. Trimming cost V 2 bases and J 4 bases; bases outside gene matches: 2. Germline CDR1 is MNHEY and CDR2 is SVGAGI. The CDR3 contains 14 residues. CDR3 sequence (DNA): TGTGCCAGCAGTTACAGGACAGGAAATCAGCCCCAGCATTTT. Its protein product is CASSYRTGNQPQHF.

The chain has TRBV7-9 and TRBJ2-2; D is perhaps TRBD1 (5 bases). Trimming took 0 bases from V and 4 from J, leaving 6 bases between them. The CDR3 consists of 14 residues. Germline assignment: CDR1 SEHNR and CDR2 FQNEAQ (reference sequence). The CDR3 is CASSLAGRTGELFF. In nucleotides, the CDR3 is TGTGCCAGCAGCTTAGCGGGGCGCACCGGGGAGCTGTTTTTT.

This chain connects TRBV5-1 to TRBJ2-5; 10 nucleotides align to TRBD1. CDR1 and CDR2 from the germline V gene are SGHRS and YFSETQ. The CDR3 has 16 residues. Trimming took 4 bases from V and 2 from J; bases not matched to a gene: 8. CDR3 coding DNA: TGCGCCAGCAGCCTGGACAGGGGGACAACTCAAGAGACCCAGTACTTC. This sequence encodes CASSLDRGTTQETQYF.

The chain couples TRBV11-3 to TRBJ2-2; D perhaps matches TRBD1 (6 bases). The germline V and J ends were trimmed by 4 bases and 6 bases, with 12 bases remaining between them. Germline V gene lookup returns CDR1 SGHNT and CDR2 YENEEA. The CDR3 has 14 amino acids. CDR3 residues: CASSSLGGSGELFF. DNA for the CDR3: TGTGCCAGCAGCTCTTTAGGGGGATCCGGGGAGCTGTTTTTT.

This rearrangement joins TRBV5-1 to TRBJ2-5, with unresolved D. This CDR3 contains 15 residues. Trimming removed 0 bases at V and 2 bases at J, with 11 bases between. Germline values: CDR1 SGHRS, CDR2 YFSETQ. CDR3 bases: TGCGCCAGCAGCTTGGAGGCTGACGGTCAAGAGACCCAGTACTTC. Translation gives CASSLEADGQETQYF.

The J gene is TRBJ2-5, the V gene TRBV6-1; D is possibly TRBD1 (5 bases). CDR3 length: 15 amino acids. CDR1 and CDR2 from the germline V gene are MNHNS and SASEGT. V dropped 4 bases and J dropped 1 base, with 13 bases sitting between them. This chain's CDR3 is CASSAGPSPQETQYF. The CDR3 DNA reads TGTGCCAGCAGTGCAGGGCCCTCGCCCCAAGAGACCCAGTACTTC.

Concerning this clone: A far larger clone is one nucleotide away, so this likely arose from a read error. The chain recombines TRBV6-1 with TRBJ1-5, with D tentatively TRBD1 (5 bases). The CDR3 contains 13 residues. The V and J ends lost 10 bases and 6 bases respectively, with 16 bases between them. Germline V gives CDR1 MNHNS, CDR2 SASEGT. The CDR3 protein is CANRRQGSQPQHF. The CDR3 bases are TGTGCCAACAGAAGGCAGGGAAGTCAGCCCCAGCATTTT.

This chain joins TRBV30 and TRBJ1-5; D uncertain. This CDR3 spans 14 amino acids. Germline CDR1 reads GTSNPN; CDR2 reads SVGIG (reference sequence). Trimming removed 1 base at V and 8 bases at J, with 15 bases between. The CDR3 sequence: CAWSEFSRTKPQHF. DNA of the CDR3: TGTGCCTGGAGTGAGTTTAGCAGGACGAAGCCCCAGCATTTT.

The chain is built from TRBV28 and TRBJ2-2; D possibly matches TRBD1 or TRBD2 (5 bases each). Per the germline V gene, CDR1 is MDHEN and CDR2 is SYDVKM. The CDR3 has 16 amino acids. The V gene lost 5 bases and the J gene lost 4 bases, with 17 bases spanning the gap. This CDR3 reads CASSAPRGASTGELFF. In DNA form, the CDR3 reads TGTGCCAGCAGTGCACCCCGAGGGGCGAGCACCGGGGAGCTGTTTTTT.

This chain links TRBV6-1 with TRBJ2-1, with 10 bases that match TRBD2. Unmatched junction bases numbered 4, after V lost 1 base and J lost 4 bases. This CDR3 has 16 amino acids. Germline CDR1 MNHNS, CDR2 SASEGT. This chain's CDR3 is CASSEGTSGAYNEQFF. The CDR3 bases are TGTGCCAGCAGTGAAGGAACTAGCGGGGCGTACAATGAGCAGTTCTTC.

This clone has just one count. The rearrangement links TRBV11-2 to TRBJ2-7; 9 bases fit TRBD1. The CDR3 sequence is 15 residues long. CDR1 is SGHAT, CDR2 FQNNGV, per germline. The V segment lost 5 bases and the J segment 5 bases; nucleotides outside the gene matches: 10. CDR3 sequence: CASSPGDRVGNEQYF. The CDR3 DNA reads TGTGCCAGCAGCCCCGGGGACAGGGTAGGGAACGAGCAGTACTTC.

The rearrangement joins TRBV2 to TRBJ2-3; D unclear. CDR3 length: 15 amino acids. V dropped 7 bases and J dropped 0 bases, with 14 bases sitting between them. Germline values: CDR1 SNHLY, CDR2 FYNNEI. The CDR3 protein is CASKGVSSSTDTQYF. As DNA, the CDR3 is TGTGCCAGCAAGGGCGTATCCTCTAGCACAGATACGCAGTATTTT.

The chain is built from TRBV7-9 and TRBJ2-7; a possible D gene is TRBD1 (6 bases). Germline CDR1 reads SEHNR; CDR2 reads FQNEAQ (reference sequence). Trimming took off 4 bases at V and 5 bases at J, with 12 bases between the two ends. The CDR3 sequence is 13 residues long. The CDR3 coding sequence is TGTGCCAGCAGCTCTCAGGGGCGCGACGAGCAGTACTTC. Translated, it gives CASSSQGRDEQYF.